The T cell receptor beta chain under discussion was sequenced for a study of identical twins. Template switching (which added a universal primer site) was used, and cDNA carried unique molecular identifiers. Each CDR3 protein is one row after TCRdb ran MiXCR on the 5' RACE reads. The profile shows about 220,000 distinct CDR3 sequences, around 10% of them singletons. Every sampled donor was Caucasian and healthy. The sequence was collected from a woman aged 18 to 35 in good health. Input material: memory (CD45RO+) T cells sorted from blood.

The CDR3 DNA reads as TGTGCCAGCAGCTTAGCGTTACGATTTAATGGACTAGCGGACTACGAGCAGTACTTC. Amino acids: CASSLALRFNGLADYEQYF. The rearrangement uses TRBV7-2 and TRBJ2-7, with TRBD2 matching 10 bases. Trimming took 0 bases from V and 3 from J; bases not matched to a gene: 14. The CDR3 has 19 residues. CDR1 and CDR2 (germline): SGHTA, FQGNSA.